The T cell receptor beta chain under discussion was sequenced for a study of cytomegalovirus exposure and HLA in healthy donors. Concerning this clone itself: The antigen is unknown.

Vbeta (60) and Jbeta (13) primers were used in the PCR. Produced via immunoSEQ multiplex PCR; TCRdb's table is partial and in-frame only. The sample contains 170,000 or so clones, about 80% of which appear only once. The CDR3 extends over 14 amino acids. The ends lost 4 bases at V and 3 bases at J; junction bases unmatched: 5. Germline-derived CDR1 and CDR2 are SGHRS and YFSETQ. Findings and limits, study-wide: According to the study, some 160 TCR beta chains were cytomegalovirus-associated.

Nominally healthy donors provided the samples, though records likely missed some immune exposures. J is TRBJ2-7 and V is TRBV5-1, with 9 bases aligning to TRBD1. The material sequenced was PBMCs. The receptor comes from a woman aged 25 to 39 in good health and CMV-seronegative. The chain's CDR3 is CASSDGQGFYEQYF. The CDR3 DNA follows: TGCGCCAGCAGCGATGGACAGGGGTTCTACGAGCAGTACTTC.